This T cell receptor (beta chain) was sequenced for a study of cytomegalovirus exposure and HLA in healthy donors. At the level of the study: There were around 100 million unique TCR beta sequences, drawn from about 180 million T cells, in an earlier analysis. Findings and caveats of the study: Previously analyzed data showed that most TCR beta V segments were productive at a frequency of about 87% or about 30%. A later analysis showed that HLA-associated TCR beta chains had undergone more clonal expansion than equally common others. For most TCR sequences rarity was the rule, although some public TCRs occurred in many donors.

Details on this clone: Its antigen is unknown.

Researchers ran the PCR with 60 Vbeta and 13 Jbeta primers. This table comes from immunoSEQ multiplex PCR, and its TCRdb copy is limited to in-frame clones, with some not included. The sample holds about 150,000 clones, more than 70% seen once. The TCR was taken from a man aged 40-50 years in good health and CMV-seronegative. Sequenced input: PBMCs.

The CDR3 sequence is CASSFQSPDTQYF. The DNA for the CDR3 is TGTGCCAGCAGCTTCCAGTCCCCAGATACGCAGTATTTT. J is TRBJ2-3 and V is TRBV7-8, with D uncertain. The CDR3 spans 13 residues. V lost 3 bases and J 4 bases, leaving 8 bases between the germline ends. The germline gives CDR1 SGHVS, CDR2 FQNEAQ.